This entry lists 11 T cell receptor beta chains sequenced from one sample in a study of regulatory T cells in long-lasting Graves disease. Arm-PCR of CDR3 regions and iRepertoire HTBI primers were the basis on which TCR beta libraries were built. TCRdb independently ran MiXCR on the multiplex PCR reads; one entry per CDR3 protein. The sample lists hundreds of thousands of distinct CDR3 sequences; roughly 15% were seen once. The time point is: newly diagnosed GD, antithyroid drugs for less than 3 months. PBMCs provided the RNA from which the TCR library was made. These data also featured in a second study, about T cells in Graves' hyperthyroidism and ophthalmopathy.

The starting material was peripheral blood mononuclear cells (PBMCs), obtained at new diagnosis, from a patient treated with antithyroid drugs. The receptors come from a woman aged 25 to 45 with Graves disease.

For this clonotype: A far larger clone differs by one base, so this is likely a read error. J is TRBJ2-3 and V is TRBV6-5, with 7 nucleotides matching TRBD1. The closer fit of TRBJ2-1 to the DNA end suggests the J call may be wrong. CDR1 and CDR2 from the germline V gene are MNHEY and SVGAGI. This CDR3 contains 15 residues. In nucleotides, the CDR3 is TGTGCCAGCAGTTACTGGGACAGCGACGCCTACGAGCAGTTCTTC. This encodes CASSYWDSDAYEQFF.

This clonotype has only a few counts. The chain joins TRBV20-1 to TRBJ2-7; TRBD1 agrees at 8 bases. CDR1 and CDR2 (germline): DFQATT, SNEGSKA (reference sequence). V shed 8 bases and J 2 bases; nucleotides not matched to a gene: 8. This CDR3 has 13 amino acids. The DNA for the CDR3 is TGCAGTACCAGGACAGGGACGACCTACGAGCAGTACTTC. Residues: CSTRTGTTYEQYF.

This clonotype occurred many times. The V gene is TRBV7-9, the J gene TRBJ1-2; no definite D call. The CDR3 is 15 amino acids. CDR1 and CDR2 (germline): SEHNR, FQNEAQ (reference sequence). Trimming cost V 1 base and J 1 base, with 10 bases left between them. CDR3 nucleotides: TGTGCCAGCAGCTTAGAGGCGGGCAGTAACTATGGCTACACCTTC. Protein: CASSLEAGSNYGYTF.

This clonotype was seen ten or more times. Here the CDR3 DNA reads TGTGCCAGCAGCAAAGGGGAGCTCGCCCACGAGCAGTACTTC. This codes for CASSKGELAHEQYF. J is TRBJ2-7 and V is TRBV7-9, with D perhaps assigned TRBD1 or TRBD2 (5 bases each). Per the germline V gene, CDR1 is SEHNR and CDR2 is FQNEAQ (reference sequence). V was clipped by 5 bases and J by 5 bases, with 16 bases between them. There are 14 residues in the CDR3.

This clonotype was detected ten times or more. This chain links TRBV7-3 with TRBJ2-1; 10 positions agree with TRBD1. The CDR3 totals 16 residues. Germline V CDR1 and CDR2: SGHTA, FQGTGA. V shed 5 bases and J 8 bases; nucleotides not matched to a gene: 12. The CDR3 DNA reads TGTGCCAGCAGCCCCTTTGGGGGACAGGGGATTTATGAGCAGTTCTTC. This codes for CASSPFGGQGIYEQFF. Complete variable domain (other parts from reference TRBV7-3 and TRBJ2-1): GAGVSQTPSNKVTEKGKYVELRCDPISGHTALYWYRQSLGQGPEFLIYFQGTGAADDSGLPNDRFFAVRPEGSVSTLKIQRTERGDSAVYLCASSPFGGQGIYEQFFGPGTRLTVL.

This clonotype occurred a few times. The chain couples TRBV7-9 to TRBJ2-3; D ambiguous. CDR1 and CDR2 (germline): SEHNR, FQNEAQ (reference sequence). V lost 1 base to trimming and J lost 0 bases, with 8 bases between them. The CDR3 is 15 amino acids. The CDR3 nucleotides read TGTGCCAGCAGCTTAGTCAGACACAGCACAGATACGCAGTATTTT. Translating gives CASSLVRHSTDTQYF.

In DNA, the CDR3 is TGTGCCAGCAGTGATAGAGACAGGGACCCCCGCGGGCAGTACTTC. Translated: CASSDRDRDPRGQYF. This sequence joins TRBV27 and TRBJ2-4; 7 bases map to TRBD1. V lost 5 bases to trimming and J lost 13 bases; unmatched junction nucleotides: 17. In germline, CDR1 is MNHEY, CDR2 SMNVEV (reference sequence). This CDR3 is built from 15 residues.

This clonotype was observed many times. This chain links TRBV27 with TRBJ2-1; 8 nucleotides align to TRBD2. This CDR3 is built from 17 residues. After removal of 6 bases from V and 4 bases from J, the junction contained 14 bases not matched to a gene. Germline V gives CDR1 MNHEY, CDR2 SMNVEV (reference sequence). The CDR3 is CASRSGLVLGGYNEQFF. As DNA, the CDR3 is TGTGCCAGCAGGTCGGGACTAGTTCTGGGAGGGTACAATGAGCAGTTCTTC.

This clonotype came up a few times. The V and J genes are TRBV20-1 and TRBJ2-3; D ambiguous. V was trimmed by 4 bases and J by 5 bases, leaving 7 bases between them. Germline CDR1 DFQATT, CDR2 SNEGSKA (reference sequence). CDR3 size: 11 residues. The CDR3 nucleotides read TGCAGTGCTATGGTCGGAGATACGCAGTATTTT. Amino acid sequence: CSAMVGDTQYF.

This clonotype has a count of ten or more. This chain connects TRBV12-3 or TRBV12-4 to TRBJ2-4, with TRBD1 matching over 7 bases. Trimming took 6 bases from V and 0 from J; bases not matched to a gene: 8. This CDR3 comprises 16 residues. In nucleotides, the CDR3 is TGTGCCAGCAGGTTACAGGGGAAACTAGCCAAAAACATTCAGTACTTC. Translated, it gives CASRLQGKLAKNIQYF.

This clonotype was recorded many times. The chain combines TRBV27 with TRBJ2-7, with TRBD2 identical over 9 bases. Germline V gives CDR1 MNHEY, CDR2 SMNVEV (reference sequence). The CDR3 has 18 amino acids. With V trimmed by 0 bases and J by 4 bases, 13 bases remained unmatched. The CDR3 spells CASSLSSGGSGRNYEQYF. Written as DNA, the CDR3 is TGTGCCAGCAGTTTATCCTCAGGTGGTAGCGGGAGAAATTACGAGCAGTACTTC.